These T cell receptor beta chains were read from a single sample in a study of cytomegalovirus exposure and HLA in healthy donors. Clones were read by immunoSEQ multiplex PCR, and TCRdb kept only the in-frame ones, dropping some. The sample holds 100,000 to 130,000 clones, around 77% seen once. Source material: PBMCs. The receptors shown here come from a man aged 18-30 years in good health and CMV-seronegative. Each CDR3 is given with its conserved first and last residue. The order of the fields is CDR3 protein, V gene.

CDR3 protein: CASGQGSSYNEQFF; V gene: TRBV5-1
CDR3 protein: CAGRPGGQGNSPLHF; V gene: TRBV7-6
CDR3 protein: CASSERGGGAFF; V gene: TRBV10-2
CDR3 protein: CASSEGTGRTNEKLFF; V gene: TRBV9
CDR3 protein: CASSVAWGPGEGTGELFF; V gene: TRBV9
CDR3 protein: CASSPGGTWLFF; V gene: TRBV7-8
CDR3 protein: CASSLSGQGHEQYF; V gene: TRBV5-1
CDR3 protein: CASSKDSYGYTF; V gene: TRBV9
CDR3 protein: CASSHNSVEQYF; V gene: TRBV14
CDR3 protein: CASSLGTLVSGELFF; V gene: TRBV5-6
CDR3 protein: CASSEAPNLSNQPQHF; V gene: TRBV2
CDR3 protein: CASSYRENNSPLHF; V gene: TRBV19
CDR3 protein: CASSARDPGAYEQYF; V gene: TRBV19
CDR3 protein: CASSLPGQGASPLHF; V gene: TRBV6-5
CDR3 protein: CASSQGNTGALMNTEAFF; V gene: TRBV4-2
CDR3 protein: CASGFLTGGADTQYF; V gene: TRBV5-6
CDR3 protein: CASSQGTGPYGYTF; V gene: TRBV4-2
CDR3 protein: CASSASSGNQPQHF; V gene: TRBV18
CDR3 protein: CAITTPPNEKLFF; V gene: TRBV10-3
CDR3 protein: CASRSGISTEAFF; V gene: TRBV10-2
CDR3 protein: CASSGWRNNEQFF; V gene: TRBV6-1
CDR3 protein: CASSEARGAQETQYF; V gene: TRBV25-1
CDR3 protein: CASSLLGTGENGYTF; V gene: TRBV25-1
CDR3 protein: CASSPWGGTRHTGELFF; V gene: TRBV7-3
CDR3 protein: CASSFGTVSYNEQFF; V gene: TRBV7-7
CDR3 protein: CASSYSRTGHTEAFF; V gene: TRBV6-5
CDR3 protein: CAISESSGAGYEQYF; V gene: TRBV10-3